This T cell receptor beta chain was sequenced for a study of blood T cell repertoires in COVID-19. The wider study: COVID-19 samples, acute and convalescent, were from the United States, Italy and Spain.

Participants were aged about 18 to 89 years from more than 20 US areas. How the authors handled the data: Reference gene primer amplification yielded estimated nucleated cell counts. Sequencing used immunoSEQ multiplex PCR; TCRdb keeps in-frame clones, though not all of them. For V, J and clone size, that table is used; D and trimming come from the DNA. This sample has almost 400,000 clones, with approximately 89% found just once. The V gene's germline CDR1 is MNHEY and CDR2 SMNVEV (reference sequence). This CDR3 has 15 amino acids. Deletions cut 5 bases from V and 2 bases from J, with 16 bases between.

This receptor was identified in a woman under 40 who had recovered from COVID-19. The sample was PBMCs or T cells enriched from blood (not recorded which). This chain uses TRBV27 with TRBJ2-7; tentatively, D is TRBD2 (5 bases). In DNA form, the CDR3 reads TGTGCCAGCAGTAACCTTATAGCGACTCCCTACGAGCAGTACTTC. Its protein product is CASSNLIATPYEQYF.